This T cell receptor beta chain was sequenced in a study of post-analysis software for immune sequencing data. As for the study in general: The study covered relapsing-remitting, secondary progressive and progressive-relapsing courses of multiple sclerosis. The study, taken as a whole, reports: The study found TRBV5-6, TRBV5-1 and TRBV20-1 among about 5 TRBV segments more frequent in patients than controls. When compared against controls, multiple sclerosis patients showed significantly lower normalized Chao1 diversity.

Each TCR beta cDNA library carried unique molecular identifiers. TCRdb recomputed calls from the PCR reads with MiXCR, one row per CDR3 protein. This sample has some 690,000 distinct CDR3 sequences, with around 64% found just once. Comments on this clonotype: Its antigen remains unknown.

Germline CDR1 is MNHNY and CDR2 is SVGAGI (reference sequence). The V and J ends lost 6 bases and 6 bases respectively, with 15 bases between them. The CDR3 spans 13 residues. The V gene is TRBV6-6, the J gene TRBJ2-7; possible D gene TRBD2, 5 bases. The receptor comes from a girl between 2 and 10 years old with multiple sclerosis. The material sequenced was blood. CDR3 sequence reads: CASRPRGSSEQYF. The CDR3 coding sequence is TGTGCCAGCAGACCGAGAGGGAGTTCCGAGCAGTACTTC.